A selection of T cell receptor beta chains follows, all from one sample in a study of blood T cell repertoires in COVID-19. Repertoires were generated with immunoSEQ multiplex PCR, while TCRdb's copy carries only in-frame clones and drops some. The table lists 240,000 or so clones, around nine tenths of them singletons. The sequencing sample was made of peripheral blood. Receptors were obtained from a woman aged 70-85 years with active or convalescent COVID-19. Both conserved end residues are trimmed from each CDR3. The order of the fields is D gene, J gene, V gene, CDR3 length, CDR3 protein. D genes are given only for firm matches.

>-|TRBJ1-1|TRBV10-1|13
ASSESGRGNTEAF
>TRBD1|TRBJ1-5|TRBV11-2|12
ASSSQGMGQPQH
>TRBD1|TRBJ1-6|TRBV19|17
ASSIFFRGGASDNSPLH
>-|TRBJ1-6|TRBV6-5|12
ASRQVILYSPLH
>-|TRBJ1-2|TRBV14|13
ASSQVAGSGYGYT
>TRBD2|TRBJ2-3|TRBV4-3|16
ASSQGTRSAGGGDTQY
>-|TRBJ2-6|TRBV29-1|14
SVALSYRTGANVLT
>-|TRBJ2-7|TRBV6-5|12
ATRPGGGAYEQY
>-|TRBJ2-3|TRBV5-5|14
ASSPTGRNLRDTQY
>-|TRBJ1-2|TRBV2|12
ASNRDTINYGYT
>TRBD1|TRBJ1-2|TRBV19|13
ASSILGQGGYGYT